Listed below are T cell receptor beta chains from one sample, sequenced in a study of Ad26.COV2.S vaccination and SARS-CoV-2 variants. The data were produced by immunoSEQ multiplex PCR, yet TCRdb's version contains in-frame clones alone and is incomplete. The table has a few hundred thousand clones, about nine tenths seen once. The starting material was peripheral blood, obtained in a trial of Ad26.COV2.S vaccine versus placebo. Source of these receptors: a person between 18 and 59 years old who received the Ad26.COV2.S COVID-19 vaccine or a placebo. CDR3s include the opening cysteine and the closing phenylalanine or tryptophan. Fields, in order: CDR3 DNA, CDR3 protein, V gene, CDR3 length, clone size, D gene, J gene. A D gene is named only where the DNA matches it firmly. A clone size is listed for some rows: how often the clone was seen (once, few, many), or a class if it is expanded.

CDR3 DNA: TGCAGCGCCGGGACAGGGGCCTATGGCTACACCTTC; CDR3 protein: CSAGTGAYGYTF; V gene: TRBV29-1; CDR3 length: 12; clone size: -; D gene: TRBD1; J gene: TRBJ1-2
CDR3 DNA: TGTGCCAGCAGCCAAGAGTCAGGGGTTTACGAGCAGTACTTC; CDR3 protein: CASSQESGVYEQYF; V gene: TRBV3-1/TRBV3-2; CDR3 length: 14; clone size: -; D gene: -; J gene: TRBJ2-7
CDR3 DNA: TGTGCCAGCAGCCAAGAATCCGGGGTCGGCAATGAGCAGTTCTTC; CDR3 protein: CASSQESGVGNEQFF; V gene: TRBV3-1/TRBV3-2; CDR3 length: 15; clone size: many; D gene: -; J gene: TRBJ2-1
CDR3 DNA: TGTGCCAGCAGCCAAGAGGAGCGGGAGTACCCCGGGGAGCTGTTTTTT; CDR3 protein: CASSQEEREYPGELFF; V gene: TRBV4-2; CDR3 length: 16; clone size: -; D gene: TRBD2; J gene: TRBJ2-2
CDR3 DNA: TGCGCCAGCAGCGCGGGACAGGCTCGGACTGAAGCTTTCTTT; CDR3 protein: CASSAGQARTEAFF; V gene: TRBV5-1; CDR3 length: 14; clone size: -; D gene: TRBD1; J gene: TRBJ1-1
CDR3 DNA: TGTGCCAGCAGCCTAGGGACGGCCTCTGGGACCCAGTACTTC; CDR3 protein: CASSLGTASGTQYF; V gene: TRBV5-5; CDR3 length: 14; clone size: -; D gene: -; J gene: TRBJ2-5
CDR3 DNA: TGTGCCAGCAGCTTCCGGGCGGGTTCCTACGAGCAGTACTTC; CDR3 protein: CASSFRAGSYEQYF; V gene: TRBV5-4; CDR3 length: 14; clone size: -; D gene: -; J gene: TRBJ2-7
CDR3 DNA: TGTGCCAGCAGCGTAACAGGCAACTCTGGAAACACCATATATTTT; CDR3 protein: CASSVTGNSGNTIYF; V gene: TRBV9; CDR3 length: 15; clone size: -; D gene: -; J gene: TRBJ1-3
CDR3 DNA: TGCGCCAGCAGCACGCTGACAGGGGAAGTAACTGAAGCTTTCTTT; CDR3 protein: CASSTLTGEVTEAFF; V gene: TRBV5-1; CDR3 length: 15; clone size: once; D gene: TRBD1; J gene: TRBJ1-1
CDR3 DNA: TGTGCCAGCAGTTACAGGGGCGGGGACAATGAGCAGTTCTTC; CDR3 protein: CASSYRGGDNEQFF; V gene: TRBV6-2/TRBV6-3; CDR3 length: 14; clone size: -; D gene: -; J gene: TRBJ2-1
CDR3 DNA: TGTGCCAGCTCACCAGCTGGCGGAGGGGCCTACGAGCAGTACTTC; CDR3 protein: CASSPAGGGAYEQYF; V gene: TRBV18; CDR3 length: 15; clone size: few; D gene: -; J gene: TRBJ2-7
CDR3 DNA: TGCGCCAGCAGCCAAGAGTTGCAGGGGAATGAGCAGTTCTTC; CDR3 protein: CASSQELQGNEQFF; V gene: TRBV4-3; CDR3 length: 14; clone size: -; D gene: -; J gene: TRBJ2-1
CDR3 DNA: TGTGCCACCAGCGTCCTACAGGGGGGCAATCAGCCCCAGCATTTT; CDR3 protein: CATSVLQGGNQPQHF; V gene: TRBV15; CDR3 length: 15; clone size: -; D gene: TRBD1; J gene: TRBJ1-5
CDR3 DNA: TGTGCCTGGAGTTACGGGCAGGGTGGGAATTCACCCCTCCACTTT; CDR3 protein: CAWSYGQGGNSPLHF; V gene: TRBV30; CDR3 length: 15; clone size: -; D gene: -; J gene: TRBJ1-6
CDR3 DNA: TGTGCCAGCCTGACTTCGGGACAGGGGGGATTCACTGAAGCTTTCTTT; CDR3 protein: CASLTSGQGGFTEAFF; V gene: TRBV7-2; CDR3 length: 16; clone size: -; D gene: TRBD1; J gene: TRBJ1-1
CDR3 DNA: TGTGCCAGCAGTTTAAAGGGGATCATATATTTT; CDR3 protein: CASSLKGIIYF; V gene: TRBV28; CDR3 length: 11; clone size: -; D gene: -; J gene: TRBJ1-3
CDR3 DNA: TGTGCCAGCAGTGAGTTCGGGGGCACTGAGCAGTTCTTC; CDR3 protein: CASSEFGGTEQFF; V gene: TRBV6-4; CDR3 length: 13; clone size: -; D gene: -; J gene: TRBJ2-1
CDR3 DNA: TGTGCCTGGAGTTTGGGGAATGAGCCCCAGCATTTT; CDR3 protein: CAWSLGNEPQHF; V gene: TRBV30; CDR3 length: 12; clone size: -; D gene: -; J gene: TRBJ1-5
CDR3 DNA: TGTGCCACCAGCCCGGTGGGCTCCGGGGGTGGGGCCAACGTCCTGACTTTC; CDR3 protein: CATSPVGSGGGANVLTF; V gene: TRBV15; CDR3 length: 17; clone size: few; D gene: -; J gene: TRBJ2-6
CDR3 DNA: TGTGCCAGCAACTCAGGGCAGCCAAATTCACCCCTCCACTTT; CDR3 protein: CASNSGQPNSPLHF; V gene: TRBV28; CDR3 length: 14; clone size: -; D gene: -; J gene: TRBJ1-6
CDR3 DNA: TGCGCCAGCAGCCAAGAAGGACTAGCGGGAGCGGAGAGCTACGAGCAGTACTTC; CDR3 protein: CASSQEGLAGAESYEQYF; V gene: TRBV4-1; CDR3 length: 18; clone size: -; D gene: TRBD2; J gene: TRBJ2-7
CDR3 DNA: TGTGCCAGCAGCTTGTCGACAGGACGAGGAGAAAAACTGTTTTTT; CDR3 protein: CASSLSTGRGEKLFF; V gene: TRBV7-6; CDR3 length: 15; clone size: -; D gene: -; J gene: TRBJ1-4
CDR3 DNA: TGTGCCAGCAGTTTTGAGACAGGGAGGAACCAAGAGACCCAGTACTTC; CDR3 protein: CASSFETGRNQETQYF; V gene: TRBV28; CDR3 length: 16; clone size: -; D gene: -; J gene: TRBJ2-5
CDR3 DNA: TGTGCCAGCAGCCCAGCCAGTTCGTCAGCCAACTATGGCTACACCTTC; CDR3 protein: CASSPASSSANYGYTF; V gene: TRBV9; CDR3 length: 16; clone size: -; D gene: -; J gene: TRBJ1-2
CDR3 DNA: TGCAGCGTTGGGCAGGGAAGTAGGACTGAAGCTTTCTTT; CDR3 protein: CSVGQGSRTEAFF; V gene: TRBV29-1; CDR3 length: 13; clone size: many; D gene: -; J gene: TRBJ1-1
CDR3 DNA: TGTGCCAGCAGCCTGGACGGGTACAATCAGCCCCAGCATTTT; CDR3 protein: CASSLDGYNQPQHF; V gene: TRBV7-2; CDR3 length: 14; clone size: -; D gene: -; J gene: TRBJ1-5
CDR3 DNA: TGTGCCAGCAGCCCCAGCGGGTCTCCTGGAAACACCATATATTTT; CDR3 protein: CASSPSGSPGNTIYF; V gene: TRBV6-5; CDR3 length: 15; clone size: few; D gene: -; J gene: TRBJ1-3
CDR3 DNA: TGTGCCAGCAGCTTAGACGTAGTGGGTGAAATGAACACTGAAGCTTTCTTT; CDR3 protein: CASSLDVVGEMNTEAFF; V gene: TRBV11-3; CDR3 length: 17; clone size: -; D gene: -; J gene: TRBJ1-1